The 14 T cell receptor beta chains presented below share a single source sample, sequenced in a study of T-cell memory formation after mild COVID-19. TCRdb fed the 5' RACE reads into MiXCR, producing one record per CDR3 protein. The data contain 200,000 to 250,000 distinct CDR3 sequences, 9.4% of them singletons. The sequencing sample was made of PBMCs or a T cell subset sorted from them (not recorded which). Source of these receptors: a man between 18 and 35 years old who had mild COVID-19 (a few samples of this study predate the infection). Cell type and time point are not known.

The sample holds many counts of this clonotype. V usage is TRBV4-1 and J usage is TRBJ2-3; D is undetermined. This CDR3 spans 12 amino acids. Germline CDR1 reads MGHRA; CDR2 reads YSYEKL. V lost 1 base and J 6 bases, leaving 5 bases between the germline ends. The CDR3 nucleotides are TGCGCCAGCAGCCAAGGGGCGGATACGCAGTATTTT. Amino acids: CASSQGADTQYF.

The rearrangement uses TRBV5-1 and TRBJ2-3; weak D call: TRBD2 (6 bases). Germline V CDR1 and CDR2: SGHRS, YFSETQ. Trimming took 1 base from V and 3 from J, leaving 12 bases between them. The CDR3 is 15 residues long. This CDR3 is CASSLSSVPTDTQYF. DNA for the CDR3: TGCGCCAGCAGCTTGTCTAGCGTACCGACAGATACGCAGTATTTT.

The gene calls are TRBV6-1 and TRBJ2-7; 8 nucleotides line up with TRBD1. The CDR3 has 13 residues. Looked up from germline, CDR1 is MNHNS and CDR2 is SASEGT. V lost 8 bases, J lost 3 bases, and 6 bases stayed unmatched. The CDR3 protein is CASGTGGSYEQYV. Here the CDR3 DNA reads TGTGCCAGCGGTACAGGGGGAAGCTACGAGCAGTACGTC.

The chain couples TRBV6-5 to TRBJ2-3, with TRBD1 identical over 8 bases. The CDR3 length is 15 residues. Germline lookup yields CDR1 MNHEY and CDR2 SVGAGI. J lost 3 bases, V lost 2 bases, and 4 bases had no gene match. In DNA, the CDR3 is TGTGCCAGCAGTTACGGCACAGGGGGGACAGATACGCAGTATTTT. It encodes CASSYGTGGTDTQYF.

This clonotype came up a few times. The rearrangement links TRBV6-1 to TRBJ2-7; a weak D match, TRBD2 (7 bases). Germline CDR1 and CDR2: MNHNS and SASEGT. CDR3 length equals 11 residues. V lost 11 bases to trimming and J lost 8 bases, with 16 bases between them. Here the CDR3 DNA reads TGTGCCGCGGGGTCGGGGGGCAAGCAGTACGTC. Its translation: CAAGSGGKQYV.

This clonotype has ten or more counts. The CDR3 DNA is TGTGCCAGCAGCCAAGACTCCCCCTACAATGAGCAGTTCTTC. This sequence encodes CASSQDSPYNEQFF. The rearrangement uses TRBV6-2 or TRBV6-3 and TRBJ2-1; the D is unclear. V lost 6 bases, J lost 2 bases, and 11 bases lay in between. Germline V gene lookup returns CDR1 MNHEY and CDR2 SVGEGT. This CDR3 spans 14 amino acids.

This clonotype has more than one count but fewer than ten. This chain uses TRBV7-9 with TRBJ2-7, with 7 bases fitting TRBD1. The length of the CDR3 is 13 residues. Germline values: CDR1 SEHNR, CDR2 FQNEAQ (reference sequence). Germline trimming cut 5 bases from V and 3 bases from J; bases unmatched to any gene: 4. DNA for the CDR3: TGTGCCAGCAGCCACAGGGGCCACTACGAGCAGTACGTC. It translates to CASSHRGHYEQYV.

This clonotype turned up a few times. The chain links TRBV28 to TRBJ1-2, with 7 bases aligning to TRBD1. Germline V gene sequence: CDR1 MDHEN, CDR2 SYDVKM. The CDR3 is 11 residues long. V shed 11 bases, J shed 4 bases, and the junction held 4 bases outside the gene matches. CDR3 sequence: CAAGTVYGYTF. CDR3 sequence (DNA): TGTGCCGCCGGGACAGTCTATGGCTACACCTTC.

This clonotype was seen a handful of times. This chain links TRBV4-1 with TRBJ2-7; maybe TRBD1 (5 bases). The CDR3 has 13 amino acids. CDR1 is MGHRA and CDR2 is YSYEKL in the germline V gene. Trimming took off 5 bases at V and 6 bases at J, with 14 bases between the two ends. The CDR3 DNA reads TGCGCCAGCAGCTCTTACCAGGGCAGCGAGCAGTACGTC. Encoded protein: CASSSYQGSEQYV.

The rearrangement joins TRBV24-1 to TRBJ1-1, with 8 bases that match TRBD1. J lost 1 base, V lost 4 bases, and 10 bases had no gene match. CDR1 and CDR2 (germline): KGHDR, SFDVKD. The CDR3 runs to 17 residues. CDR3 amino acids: CATSDPNSGTGNTEAFF. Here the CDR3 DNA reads TGTGCCACCAGTGACCCTAATTCCGGGACAGGGAACACTGAAGCTTTCTTT.

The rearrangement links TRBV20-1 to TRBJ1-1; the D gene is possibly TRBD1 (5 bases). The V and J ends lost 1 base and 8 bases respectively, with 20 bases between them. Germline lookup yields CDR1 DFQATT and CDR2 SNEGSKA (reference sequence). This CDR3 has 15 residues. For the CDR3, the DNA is TGCAGTGCTAGAGCCGATGCAGGGTACGCTCCGGAAGCTTTCTTT. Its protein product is CSARADAGYAPEAFF.

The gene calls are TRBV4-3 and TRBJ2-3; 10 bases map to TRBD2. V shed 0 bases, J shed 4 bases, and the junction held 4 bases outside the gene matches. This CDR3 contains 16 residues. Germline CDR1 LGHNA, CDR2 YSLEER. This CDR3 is CASSQELAGGPDTQYF. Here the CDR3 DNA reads TGCGCCAGCAGCCAAGAATTAGCGGGGGGACCAGATACGCAGTATTTT.

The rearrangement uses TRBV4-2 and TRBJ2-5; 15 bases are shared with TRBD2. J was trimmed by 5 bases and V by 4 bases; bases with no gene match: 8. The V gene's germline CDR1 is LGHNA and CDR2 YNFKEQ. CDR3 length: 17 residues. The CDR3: CASSPGLAGGPWETQYF. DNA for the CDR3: TGTGCCAGCAGCCCTGGACTAGCGGGGGGGCCATGGGAGACCCAGTACTTC.

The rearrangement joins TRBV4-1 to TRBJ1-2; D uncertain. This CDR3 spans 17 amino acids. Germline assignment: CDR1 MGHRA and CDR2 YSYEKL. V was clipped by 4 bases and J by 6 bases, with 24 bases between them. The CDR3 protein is CASSPIIPLEGRNGYTF. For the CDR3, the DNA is TGCGCCAGCAGCCCTATAATCCCCCTAGAGGGCCGGAATGGCTACACCTTC.